Here is one T cell receptor beta chain with its context. Its cognate antigen is unknown. This specimen belongs to a study of CD8+ T cells in alopecia areata. TCR sequencing used cDNA made by reverse transcription of extracted RNA. Sequenced by immunoSEQ multiplex PCR; TCRdb stores in-frame clones only, minus some. The data contain about 130,000 clones, about three fifths of them seen just once; the ten biggest clones take up 5% to 7%. Notes on the study in general: Clonality exceeded that of normal scalp in lesional scalp, most notably in alopecia totalis/universalis.

The germline CDR1 and CDR2 sequences are MNHEY and SVGAGI. This CDR3 comprises 13 residues. V was clipped by 5 bases and J by 2 bases, with 4 bases between them. PBMC-derived CD4+ and CD8+ T cells were sorted. The specimen was CD4+ T cells sorted from blood, collected at week 0. This receptor was taken from a human donor with alopecia areata. The chain has TRBV6-5 and TRBJ2-6; no firm D call. The CDR3 DNA sequence: TGTGCCAGCAGTATCCCTGGGGCCAACGTCCTGACTTTC. Its translation is CASSIPGANVLTF.